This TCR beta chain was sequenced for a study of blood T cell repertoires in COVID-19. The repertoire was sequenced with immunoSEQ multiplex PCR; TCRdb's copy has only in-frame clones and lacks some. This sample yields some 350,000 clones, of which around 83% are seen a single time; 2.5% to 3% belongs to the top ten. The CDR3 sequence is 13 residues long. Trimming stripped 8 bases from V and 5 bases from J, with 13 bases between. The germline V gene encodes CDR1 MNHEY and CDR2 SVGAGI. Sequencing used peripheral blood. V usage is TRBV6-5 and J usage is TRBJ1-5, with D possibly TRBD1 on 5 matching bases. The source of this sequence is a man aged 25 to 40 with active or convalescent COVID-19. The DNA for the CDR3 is TGTGCCAGCGGGAGGTGGGGGGATCAGCCCCAGCATTTT. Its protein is CASGRWGDQPQHF.